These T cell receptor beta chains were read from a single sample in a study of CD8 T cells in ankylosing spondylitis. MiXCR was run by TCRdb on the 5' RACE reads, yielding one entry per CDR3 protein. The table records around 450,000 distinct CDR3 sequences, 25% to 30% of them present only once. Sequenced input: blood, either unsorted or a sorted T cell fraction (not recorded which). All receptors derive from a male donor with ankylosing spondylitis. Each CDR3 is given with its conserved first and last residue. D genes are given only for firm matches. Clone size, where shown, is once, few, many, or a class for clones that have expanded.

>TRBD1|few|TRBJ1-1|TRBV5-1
TGCGCCAGCAGCGCCGGACAGGGGACGCCTTTCTTT
CASSAGQGTPFF
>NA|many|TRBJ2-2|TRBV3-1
TGTGCCAGCAGTTCCATCGGGTGGAACACCGGGGAGCTGTTTTTT
CASSSIGWNTGELFF
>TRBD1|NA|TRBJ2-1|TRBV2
TGTGCCAGCAAGAGACAGGGGATTAGCAATGAGCAGTTCTTC
CASKRQGISNEQFF
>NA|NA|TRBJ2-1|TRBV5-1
TGCGCCAGCAGCTCCAGATCAAACTCCTACAATGAGCAGTTCTTC
CASSSRSNSYNEQFF
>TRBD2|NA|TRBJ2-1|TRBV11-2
TGTGCCAGCAGCCCAGGACTAGCGGGGTGGTTGAATGAGCAGTTCTTC
CASSPGLAGWLNEQFF
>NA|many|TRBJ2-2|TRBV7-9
TGTGCCAGCAGACCGGGGCCGGCGAACACCGGGGAGCTGTTTTTT
CASRPGPANTGELFF
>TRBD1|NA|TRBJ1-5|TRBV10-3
TGTGCCATCAGTGGGGCAGGGGGACAGCCCCAGCATTTT
CAISGAGGQPQHF
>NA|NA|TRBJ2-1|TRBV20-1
TGCAGTGTCGTCGCTAGGGGGTCCTACAATGAGCAGTTCTTC
CSVVARGSYNEQFF
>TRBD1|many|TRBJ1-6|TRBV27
TGTGCCAGCAGTTTATCAGGGACAGTGTATAATTCACCCCTCCACTTT
CASSLSGTVYNSPLHF
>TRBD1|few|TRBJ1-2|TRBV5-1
TGCGCCAGCAGCTTTGGACAGGTCCCGCTGATAGGATACACCTTC
CASSFGQVPLIGYTF
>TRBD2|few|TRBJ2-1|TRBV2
TGTGCCAGCGTACCGGGAGGGGCGATCGAGCAGTTCTTC
CASVPGGAIEQFF
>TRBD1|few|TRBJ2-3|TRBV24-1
TGTGCCACCAGTGACCGGGACAGGGGGGCAGATACGCAGTATTTT
CATSDRDRGADTQYF
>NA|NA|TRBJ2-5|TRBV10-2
TGCGCCAGCAGTGATCCAGCGCGGGAGACCCAGTACTTC
CASSDPARETQYF
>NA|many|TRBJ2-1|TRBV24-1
TGTGCCACCAGTGATTTGGGAGGGGCGGGAAATGAGCAGTTCTTC
CATSDLGGAGNEQFF
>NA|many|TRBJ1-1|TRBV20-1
TGCAGTGCTAGGACCAGGTCGAACACTGAAGCTTTCTTT
CSARTRSNTEAFF
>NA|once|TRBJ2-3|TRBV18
TGTGCCAGCTCACTCGAGCCAAGGGCGACAGATACGCAGTATTTT
CASSLEPRATDTQYF
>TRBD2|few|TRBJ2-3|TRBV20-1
TGCAGTGCGGAAGCCGGGACTAGCGGGAGCACACGGGACACAGATACGCAGTATTTT
CSAEAGTSGSTRDTDTQYF
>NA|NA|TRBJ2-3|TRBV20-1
TGCAGTGCCCCGTTGGCTGCTAGCACAGATACGCAGTATTTT
CSAPLAASTDTQYF
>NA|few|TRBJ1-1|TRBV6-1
TGTGCCAGCGGGGTCAACATGAACACTGAAGCTTTCTTT
CASGVNMNTEAFF
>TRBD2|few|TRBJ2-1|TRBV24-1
TGTGCCACCAGTGATTTCTCGGGGACTAGCGGACGATTCTACAATGAGCAGTTCTTC
CATSDFSGTSGRFYNEQFF
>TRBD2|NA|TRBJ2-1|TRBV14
TGTGCCAGCAGTCCCCTCGCGGGAGCTCTCGGCAATGAGCAGTTCTTC
CASSPLAGALGNEQFF
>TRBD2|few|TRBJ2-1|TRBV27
TGTGCCAGCCTTCCGGGAGGAGGCTACAATGAGCAGTTCTTC
CASLPGGGYNEQFF
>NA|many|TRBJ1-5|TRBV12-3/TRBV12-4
TGTGCCAGCAGCTTGGCAGGGAATCAGCCCCAGCATTTT
CASSLAGNQPQHF
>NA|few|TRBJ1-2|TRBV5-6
TGTGCCAGCAGCTTAAGGAGGGGTCGGGGCTACACCTTC
CASSLRRGRGYTF
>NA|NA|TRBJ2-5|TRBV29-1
TGCAGCGTTGTTTCTAGCGAAGAGACCCAGTACTTC
CSVVSSEETQYF
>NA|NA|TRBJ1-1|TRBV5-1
TGCGCCAGCAGCTTGAGTCCACAGAACACTGAAGCTTTCTTT
CASSLSPQNTEAFF
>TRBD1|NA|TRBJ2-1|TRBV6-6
TGTGCCAGCAAGGAAGGGGGCTGGAATGAGCAGTTCTTC
CASKEGGWNEQFF
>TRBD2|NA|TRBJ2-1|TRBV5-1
TGCGCCAGCACTCCGGTTGGACTAGCGGGCCGAATAAGGTTGAATGAGCAGTTCTTC
CASTPVGLAGRIRLNEQFF
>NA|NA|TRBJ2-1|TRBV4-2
TGTGCCAGCACCTTCCTTGAGGGGACGAGTGATGAGCAGTTCTTC
CASTFLEGTSDEQFF
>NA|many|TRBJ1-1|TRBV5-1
TGCGCCAGCAGCTTACAACCGGTGAACACTGAAGCTTTCTTT
CASSLQPVNTEAFF
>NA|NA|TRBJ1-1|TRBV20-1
TGCAGCTATCAAGGGATAGGGACTGAAGCTTTCTTT
CSYQGIGTEAFF
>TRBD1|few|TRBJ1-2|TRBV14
TGTGCCAGCAGAGGACAGGGTCTTGGCGGCTACACCTTC
CASRGQGLGGYTF
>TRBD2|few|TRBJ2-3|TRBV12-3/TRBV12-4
TGTGCCAGCAGCCACAGCGGGAGGGCCGTAGATACGCAGTATTTT
CASSHSGRAVDTQYF
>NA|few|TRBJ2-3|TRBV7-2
TGTGCCAGCAGCTTCACGGGAGACGCAGATACGCAGTATTTT
CASSFTGDADTQYF
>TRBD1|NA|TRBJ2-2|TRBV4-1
TGCGCCAGCAGCCTCGGACAGGGCCCATCAATCACCGGGGAGCTGTTTTTT
CASSLGQGPSITGELFF
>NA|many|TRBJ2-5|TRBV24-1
TGTGCCACCAGTGATTTCGAAGAGACCCAGTACTTC
CATSDFEETQYF
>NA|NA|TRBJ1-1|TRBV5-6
TGTGCCAGCAGTAATACAGTTAACACTGAAGCTTTCTTT
CASSNTVNTEAFF
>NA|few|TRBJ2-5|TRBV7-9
TGTGCCAGCAGCTTAGGGCTTAGCTGGGAGACCCAGTACTTC
CASSLGLSWETQYF
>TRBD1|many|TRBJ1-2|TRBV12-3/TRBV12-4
TGTGCCAGCAGTTTACAAGGGGGCGGCTACACCTTC
CASSLQGGGYTF
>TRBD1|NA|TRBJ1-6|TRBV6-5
TGTGCCAGCAGTTTCTTCAGGGGGCGTATCGATAATTCACCCCTCCACTTT
CASSFFRGRIDNSPLHF
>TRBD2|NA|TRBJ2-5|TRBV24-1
TGTGCCACCAGTGATTTTCCCGGGACTAGCGGCCCCAAGACCCAGTACTTC
CATSDFPGTSGPKTQYF
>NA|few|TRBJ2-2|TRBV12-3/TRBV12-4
TGTGCCAGCAGGCTTAATGGGAACACCGGGGAGCTGTTTTTT
CASRLNGNTGELFF
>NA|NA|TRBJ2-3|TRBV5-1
TGCGCCAGCAGCTTGGTTTACAGGGAAACAGATACGCAGTATTTT
CASSLVYRETDTQYF
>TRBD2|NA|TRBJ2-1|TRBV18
TGTGCCAGCTCACCTACCACAATAGCGGGGGGGTCCTACAATGAGCAGTTCTTC
CASSPTTIAGGSYNEQFF
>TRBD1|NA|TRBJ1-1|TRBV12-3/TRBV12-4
TGTGCCAGCAGTTCAGGGGGCCCGGACACTGAAGCTTTCTTT
CASSSGGPDTEAFF
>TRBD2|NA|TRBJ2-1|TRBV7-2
TGTGCCAGCAGCTTTACTAGCGGGAGCCATAATGAGCAGTTCTTC
CASSFTSGSHNEQFF
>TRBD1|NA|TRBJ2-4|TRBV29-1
TGCAGCGTTGAAGATCCGGACAGGCTCAAAAACATTCAGTACTTC
CSVEDPDRLKNIQYF
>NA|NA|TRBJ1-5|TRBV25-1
TGTGCCAGCAGTCTACAGGGTGGCGAGCCCCAGCATTTT
CASSLQGGEPQHF
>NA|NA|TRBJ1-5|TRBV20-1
TGCAGTGCTAGAGATCCCCGGGGGTCATGGAATCAGCCCCAGCATTTT
CSARDPRGSWNQPQHF
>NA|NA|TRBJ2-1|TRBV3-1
TGTGCCAGCAGCCAAAGGGCGGGATCCTACAATGAGCAGTTCTTC
CASSQRAGSYNEQFF
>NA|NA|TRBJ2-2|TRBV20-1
TGCAGTGCCGAATCCATCGGGGAGCTGTTTTTT
CSAESIGELFF
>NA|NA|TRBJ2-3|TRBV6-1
TGTGCCAGCAGTGAAGGAGCGACTAGTTGGGCCTTCACAGATACGCAGTATTTT
CASSEGATSWAFTDTQYF
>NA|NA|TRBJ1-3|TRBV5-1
TGCGCCAGCAGCTTGGAGTATAGCTCTGGAAACACCATATATTTT
CASSLEYSSGNTIYF
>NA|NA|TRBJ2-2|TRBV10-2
TGCGCCGGGGAGAAGGACGGGGAGCTGTTTTTT
CAGEKDGELFF
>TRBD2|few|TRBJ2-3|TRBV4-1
TGCGCCAGCAGCCAAGATCTGCTAGCGGGAGGATTCAGCACAGATACGCAGTATTTT
CASSQDLLAGGFSTDTQYF